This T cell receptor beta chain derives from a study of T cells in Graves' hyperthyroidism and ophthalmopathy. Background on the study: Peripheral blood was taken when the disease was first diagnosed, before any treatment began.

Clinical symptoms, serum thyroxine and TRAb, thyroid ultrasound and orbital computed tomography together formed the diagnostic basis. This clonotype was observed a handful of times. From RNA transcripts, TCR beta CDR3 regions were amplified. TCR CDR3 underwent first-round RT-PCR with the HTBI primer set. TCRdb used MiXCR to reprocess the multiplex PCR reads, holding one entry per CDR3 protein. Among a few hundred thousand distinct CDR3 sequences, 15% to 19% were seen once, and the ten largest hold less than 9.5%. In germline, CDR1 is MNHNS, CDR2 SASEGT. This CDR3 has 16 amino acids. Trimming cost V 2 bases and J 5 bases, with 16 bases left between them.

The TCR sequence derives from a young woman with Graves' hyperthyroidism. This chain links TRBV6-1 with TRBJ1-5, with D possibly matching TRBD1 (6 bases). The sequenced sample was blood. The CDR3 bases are TGTGCCAGCAGTGAACCCAGGGTAGGGGGTGATCAGCCCCAGCATTTT. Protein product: CASSEPRVGGDQPQHF.